This TCR beta chain is drawn from a study of shared clonotypes between healthy human individuals. The assay was immunoSEQ multiplex PCR, and TCRdb's table has in-frame clones only and misses some. Altogether 170,000 or so clones are present, roughly 70% being singletons, with the ten largest covering 8.5% to 12%. There are 17 residues in the CDR3. V dropped 5 bases and J dropped 5; count of bases not matched to a gene: 18. CDR1 and CDR2 from the germline V gene are SGHDT and YYEEEE. The chain employs TRBV5-6 and TRBJ2-7, with 8 bases identical to TRBD1. The sample consisted of memory CD4+ T cells sorted from blood. Subset in this sample: CD45RA-negative fraction. The receptor was derived from a man aged 25 to 40 in good health. The CDR3 here is CASSSGQGKTLKDEQYF. CDR3 nucleotides: TGTGCCAGCAGTTCTGGACAGGGAAAGACTCTAAAGGACGAGCAGTACTTC.